This TCR beta chain was retrieved from a study of Ad26.COV2.S vaccination and SARS-CoV-2 variants. Study-wide points: Researchers cautioned that TCR breadth and depth analyses may have underestimated total T cell responses. Greater spike-specific TCR breadth was seen in vaccine recipients than in placebo recipients. CD8+ and CD4+ T cells specific for spike reportedly responded with substantial breadth after vaccination. People who got the vaccine or the placebo had similar non-spike TCR breadth.

Assay: immunoSEQ multiplex PCR; the TCRdb copy retains only in-frame clones and omits some. The top ten clones hold 3.5% to 4.5% of a sample with about 350,000 clones, around 92% of them seen once. Turning to this clone: Antigen unknown.

Germline-derived CDR1 and CDR2 are LNHDA and SQIVND (reference sequence). The CDR3 has 15 residues. V shed 6 bases, J shed 5 bases, and the junction held 10 bases outside the gene matches. The clonotype comes from a human donor who had recovered from COVID-19. The input for sequencing was peripheral blood, taken after recovery from COVID-19. The V call is TRBV19, the J call TRBJ2-1; 7 nucleotides line up with TRBD1. The CDR3 is CASRVSGQRNNEQFF. The CDR3, as DNA: TGTGCCAGTAGGGTCTCGGGACAGAGAAACAATGAGCAGTTCTTC.